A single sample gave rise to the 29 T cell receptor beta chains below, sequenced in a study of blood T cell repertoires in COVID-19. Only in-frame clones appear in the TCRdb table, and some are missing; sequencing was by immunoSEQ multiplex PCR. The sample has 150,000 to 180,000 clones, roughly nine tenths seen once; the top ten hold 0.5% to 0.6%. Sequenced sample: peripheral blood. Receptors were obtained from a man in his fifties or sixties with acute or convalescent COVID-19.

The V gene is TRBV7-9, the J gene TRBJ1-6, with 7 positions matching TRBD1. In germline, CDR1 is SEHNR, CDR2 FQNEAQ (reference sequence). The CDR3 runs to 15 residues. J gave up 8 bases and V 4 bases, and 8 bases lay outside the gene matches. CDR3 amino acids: CASSSPRDSDSPLHF. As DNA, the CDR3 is TGTGCCAGCAGCTCGCCCCGGGACAGCGATTCACCCCTCCACTTT.

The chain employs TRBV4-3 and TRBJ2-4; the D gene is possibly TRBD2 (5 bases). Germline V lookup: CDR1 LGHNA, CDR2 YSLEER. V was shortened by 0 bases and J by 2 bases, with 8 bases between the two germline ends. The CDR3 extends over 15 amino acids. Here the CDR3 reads CASSQDAGPKNIQYF. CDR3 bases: TGCGCCAGCAGCCAAGATGCGGGTCCCAAAAACATTCAGTACTTC.

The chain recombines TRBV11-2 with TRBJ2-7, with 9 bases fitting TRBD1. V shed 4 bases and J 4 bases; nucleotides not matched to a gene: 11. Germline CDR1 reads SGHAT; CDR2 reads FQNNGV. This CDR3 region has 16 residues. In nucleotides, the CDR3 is TGTGCCAGCAGCTCGGGGCCAGGACAGGGGAATTACGAGCAGTACTTC. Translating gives CASSSGPGQGNYEQYF. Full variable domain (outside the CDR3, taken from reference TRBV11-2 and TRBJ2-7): EAGVAQSPRYKIIEKRQSVAFWCNPISGHATLYWYQQILGQGPKLLIQFQNNGVVDDSQLPKDRFSAERLKGVDSTLKIQPAKLEDSAVYLCASSSGPGQGNYEQYFGPGTRLTVT.

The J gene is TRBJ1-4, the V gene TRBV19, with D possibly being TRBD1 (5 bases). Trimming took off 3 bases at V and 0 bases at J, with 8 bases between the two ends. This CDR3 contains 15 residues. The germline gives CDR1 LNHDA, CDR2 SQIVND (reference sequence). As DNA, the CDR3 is TGTGCCAGTAGTATTGGAGGGGCAACTAATGAAAAACTGTTTTTT. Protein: CASSIGGATNEKLFF.

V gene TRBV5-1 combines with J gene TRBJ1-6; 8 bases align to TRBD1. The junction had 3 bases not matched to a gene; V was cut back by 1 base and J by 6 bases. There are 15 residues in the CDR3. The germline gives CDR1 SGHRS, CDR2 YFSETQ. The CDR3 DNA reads TGCGCCAGCAGCTTGTTAGGACAGGGTAATTCACCCCTCCACTTT. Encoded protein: CASSLLGQGNSPLHF.

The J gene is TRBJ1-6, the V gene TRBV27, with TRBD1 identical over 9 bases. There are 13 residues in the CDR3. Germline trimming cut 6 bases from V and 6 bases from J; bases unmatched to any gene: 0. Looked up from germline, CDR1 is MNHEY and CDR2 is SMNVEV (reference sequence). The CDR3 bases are TGTGCCAGCAGGGGACAGGGTAATTCACCCCTCCACTTT. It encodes CASRGQGNSPLHF.

The CDR3 region is CSAWLDEQFF. The CDR3, as DNA: TGCAGTGCCTGGCTGGATGAGCAGTTCTTC. This chain joins TRBV20-1 and TRBJ2-1; D not resolved. Looked up from germline, CDR1 is DFQATT and CDR2 is SNEGSKA (reference sequence). Between the trimmed V and J ends, which lost 6 bases and 8 bases, there was a span of 8 bases. This CDR3 has 10 residues.

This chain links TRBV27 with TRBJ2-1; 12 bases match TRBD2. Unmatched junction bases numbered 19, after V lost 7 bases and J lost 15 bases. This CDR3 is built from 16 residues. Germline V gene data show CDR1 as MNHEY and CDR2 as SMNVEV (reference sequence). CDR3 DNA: TGTGCCAGCACGGTTTTTGGACTAGCGGGAAAGAGGCGTTGGTTCTTC. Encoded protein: CASTVFGLAGKRRWFF.

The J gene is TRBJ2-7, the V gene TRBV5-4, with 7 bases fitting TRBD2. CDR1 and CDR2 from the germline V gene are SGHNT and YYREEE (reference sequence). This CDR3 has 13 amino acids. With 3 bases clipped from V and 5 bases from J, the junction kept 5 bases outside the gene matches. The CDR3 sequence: CASSWGREDEQYV. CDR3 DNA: TGTGCCAGCAGCTGGGGGAGGGAAGACGAGCAGTACGTC.

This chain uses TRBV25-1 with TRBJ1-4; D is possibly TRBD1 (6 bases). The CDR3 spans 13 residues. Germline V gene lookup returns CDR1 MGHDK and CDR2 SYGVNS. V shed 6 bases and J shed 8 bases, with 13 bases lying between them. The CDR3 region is CASRIQGAEKLFF. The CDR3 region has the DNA TGTGCCAGCAGAATACAGGGTGCCGAAAAACTGTTTTTT.

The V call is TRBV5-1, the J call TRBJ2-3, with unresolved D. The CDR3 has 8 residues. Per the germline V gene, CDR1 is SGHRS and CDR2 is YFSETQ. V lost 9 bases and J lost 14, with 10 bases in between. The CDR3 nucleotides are TGCGCCATCGACCCTAGGTATTTT. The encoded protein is CAIDPRYF.

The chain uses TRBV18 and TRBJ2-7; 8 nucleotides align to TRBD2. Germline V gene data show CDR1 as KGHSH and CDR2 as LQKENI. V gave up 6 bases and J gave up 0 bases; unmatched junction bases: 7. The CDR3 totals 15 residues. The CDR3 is CASSARGGSSYEQYF. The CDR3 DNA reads TGTGCCAGCTCCGCTCGGGGGGGGAGCTCCTACGAGCAGTACTTC.

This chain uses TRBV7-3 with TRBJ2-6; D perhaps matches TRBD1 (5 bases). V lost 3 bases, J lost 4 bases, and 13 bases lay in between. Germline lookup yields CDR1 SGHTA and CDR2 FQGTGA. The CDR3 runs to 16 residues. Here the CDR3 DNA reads TGTGCCAGCAGCTTCAACACAGGTGCCGGGGCCAACGTCCTGACTTTC. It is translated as CASSFNTGAGANVLTF.

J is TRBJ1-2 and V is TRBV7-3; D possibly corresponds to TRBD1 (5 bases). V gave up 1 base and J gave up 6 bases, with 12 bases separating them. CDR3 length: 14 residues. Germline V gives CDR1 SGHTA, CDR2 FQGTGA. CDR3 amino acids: CASSLSAAGHGYTF. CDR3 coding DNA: TGTGCCAGCAGCTTAAGTGCGGCAGGGCATGGCTACACCTTC.

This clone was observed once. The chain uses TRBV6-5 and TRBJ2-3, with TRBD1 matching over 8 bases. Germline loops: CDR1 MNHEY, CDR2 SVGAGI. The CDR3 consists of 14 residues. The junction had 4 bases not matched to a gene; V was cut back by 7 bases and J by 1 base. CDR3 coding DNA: TGTGCCAGCAAAACGGGACAGGGCACAGATACGCAGTATTTT. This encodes CASKTGQGTDTQYF.

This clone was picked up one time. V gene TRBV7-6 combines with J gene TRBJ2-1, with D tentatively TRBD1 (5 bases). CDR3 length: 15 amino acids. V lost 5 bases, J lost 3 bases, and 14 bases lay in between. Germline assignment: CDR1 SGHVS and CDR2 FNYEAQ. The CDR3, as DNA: TGTGCCAGCAGCCTTGACAGCCAGTACTACAATGAGCAGTTCTTC. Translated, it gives CASSLDSQYYNEQFF.

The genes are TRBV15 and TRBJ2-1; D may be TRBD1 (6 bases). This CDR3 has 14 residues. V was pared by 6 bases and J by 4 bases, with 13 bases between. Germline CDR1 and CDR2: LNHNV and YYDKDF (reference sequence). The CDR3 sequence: CATRKQGWYNEQFF. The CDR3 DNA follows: TGTGCCACCAGAAAACAGGGATGGTACAATGAGCAGTTCTTC.

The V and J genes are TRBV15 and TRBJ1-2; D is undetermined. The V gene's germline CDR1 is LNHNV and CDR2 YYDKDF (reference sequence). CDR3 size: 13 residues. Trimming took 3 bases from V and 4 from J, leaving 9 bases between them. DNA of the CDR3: TGTGCCACCAGCAGTTCTAGCCCCTATGGCTACACCTTC. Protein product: CATSSSSPYGYTF.

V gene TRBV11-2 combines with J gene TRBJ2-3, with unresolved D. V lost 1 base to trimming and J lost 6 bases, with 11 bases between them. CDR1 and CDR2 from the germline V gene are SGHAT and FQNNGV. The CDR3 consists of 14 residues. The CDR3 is CASSLGLVRDTQYF. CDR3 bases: TGTGCCAGCAGCTTAGGGCTAGTAAGGGATACGCAGTATTTT.

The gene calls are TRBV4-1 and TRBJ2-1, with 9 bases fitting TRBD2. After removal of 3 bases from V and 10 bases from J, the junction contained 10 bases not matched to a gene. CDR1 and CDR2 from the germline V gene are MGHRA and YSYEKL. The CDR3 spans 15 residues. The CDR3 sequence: CASSQAIAGAREQFF. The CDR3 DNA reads TGCGCCAGCAGCCAGGCTATAGCGGGAGCCCGGGAGCAGTTCTTC.

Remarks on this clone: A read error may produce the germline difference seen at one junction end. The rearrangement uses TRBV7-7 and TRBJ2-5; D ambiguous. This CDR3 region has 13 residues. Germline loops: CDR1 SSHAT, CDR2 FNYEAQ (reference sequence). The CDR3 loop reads CASSPALLETQYF. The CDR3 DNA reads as TGTGCTAGCAGCCCCGCGCTCTTGGAGACCCAGTACTTC.

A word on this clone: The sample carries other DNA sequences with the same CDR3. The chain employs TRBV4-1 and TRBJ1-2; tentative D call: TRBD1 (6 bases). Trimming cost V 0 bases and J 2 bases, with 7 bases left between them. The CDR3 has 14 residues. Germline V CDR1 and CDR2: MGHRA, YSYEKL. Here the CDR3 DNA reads TGCGCCAGCAGCCAAGACAGGGGAAACTATGGCTACACCTTC. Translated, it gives CASSQDRGNYGYTF.

The CDR3 nucleotides read TGTGCCAGCAGCTTAGGGGGCATAGGAGCCAACGTCCTGACTTTC. Translating it yields CASSLGGIGANVLTF. The rearrangement links TRBV5-4 to TRBJ2-6, with 7 positions matching TRBD1. The CDR3 is 15 amino acids. The junction had 6 bases not matched to a gene; V was cut back by 2 bases and J by 7 bases. Germline V gene lookup returns CDR1 SGHNT and CDR2 YYREEE (reference sequence).

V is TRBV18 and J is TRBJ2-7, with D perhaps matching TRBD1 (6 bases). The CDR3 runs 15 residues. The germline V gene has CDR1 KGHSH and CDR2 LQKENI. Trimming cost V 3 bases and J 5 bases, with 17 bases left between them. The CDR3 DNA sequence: TGTGCCAGCTCACCGCCACAGGGTGCCGTGAACGAGCAGTACTTC. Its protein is CASSPPQGAVNEQYF. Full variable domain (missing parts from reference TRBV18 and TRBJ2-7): NAGVMQNPRHLVRRRGQEARLRCSPMKGHSHVYWYRQLPEEGLKFMVYLQKENIIDESGMPKERFSAEFPKEGPSILRIQQVVRGDSAAYFCASSPPQGAVNEQYFGPGTRLTVT.

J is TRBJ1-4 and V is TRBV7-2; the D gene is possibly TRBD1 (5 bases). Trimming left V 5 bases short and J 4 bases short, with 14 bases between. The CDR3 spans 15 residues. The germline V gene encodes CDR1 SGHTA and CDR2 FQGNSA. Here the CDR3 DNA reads TGTGCCAGCAGCAAAAACTGGGGGGATAATGAAAAACTGTTTTTT. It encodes CASSKNWGDNEKLFF.

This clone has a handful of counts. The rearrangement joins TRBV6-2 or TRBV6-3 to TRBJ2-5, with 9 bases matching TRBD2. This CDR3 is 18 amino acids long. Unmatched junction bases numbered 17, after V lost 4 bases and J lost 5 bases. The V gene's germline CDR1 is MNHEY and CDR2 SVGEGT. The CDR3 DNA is TGTGCCAGCAGTTTGGGAAGGACTAGCGTCTTAACTCAGGAGACCCAGTACTTC. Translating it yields CASSLGRTSVLTQETQYF.

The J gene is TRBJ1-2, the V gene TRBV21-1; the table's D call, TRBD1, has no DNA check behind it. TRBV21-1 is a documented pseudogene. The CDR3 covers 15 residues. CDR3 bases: TGTGCCAGCAGCAAAGTAGGAGACAGGGACTATGGCTACACCTTC. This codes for CASSKVGDRDYGYTF.

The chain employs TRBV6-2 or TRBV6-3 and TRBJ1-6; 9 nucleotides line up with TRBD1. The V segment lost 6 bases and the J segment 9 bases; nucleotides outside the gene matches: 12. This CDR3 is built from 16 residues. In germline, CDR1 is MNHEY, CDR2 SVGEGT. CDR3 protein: CASSSRTGARGSPLHF. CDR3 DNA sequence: TGTGCCAGCAGCTCGAGGACAGGGGCAAGGGGTTCACCCCTCCACTTT.

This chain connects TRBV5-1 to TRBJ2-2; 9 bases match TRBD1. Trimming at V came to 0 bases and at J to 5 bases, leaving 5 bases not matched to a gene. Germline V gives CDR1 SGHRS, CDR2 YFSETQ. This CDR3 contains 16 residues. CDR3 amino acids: CASSLAGQGRTGELFF. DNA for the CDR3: TGCGCCAGCAGCTTGGCGGGACAGGGTAGGACCGGGGAGCTGTTTTTT.